Following are 32 T cell receptor beta chains from one sample sequenced in a study of blood T cell repertoires in COVID-19. Clones were sequenced by immunoSEQ multiplex PCR, and TCRdb holds only the in-frame ones, with some missing. The sample lists under 100,000 clones, around 87% occurring once. The sample comprised peripheral blood. Receptors originate from a man between 35 and 55 years old with acute or convalescent COVID-19.

J is TRBJ1-1 and V is TRBV3-1 (or the pseudogene TRBV3-2); D possibly corresponds to TRBD1 (6 bases). The germline CDR1 and CDR2 sequences are LGHDT and YNNKEL (reference sequence). The CDR3 sequence is 14 residues long. Trimming removed 9 bases from V and 2 bases from J, with 16 bases in between. The CDR3 DNA reads TGTGCCAGGTCGACCGGGACAACCAACACTGAAGCTTTCTTT. Encoded protein: CARSTGTTNTEAFF.

The chain carries TRBV27 and TRBJ2-4, with D possibly matching TRBD2 (5 bases). Deletions cut 5 bases from V and 2 bases from J, with 16 bases between. Germline V gene sequence: CDR1 MNHEY, CDR2 SMNVEV (reference sequence). The CDR3 covers 16 residues. CDR3 nucleotide sequence: TGTGCCAGCAGTCCTCGGGAAACCGTATCCAAAAACATTCAGTACTTC. It translates to CASSPRETVSKNIQYF.

The CDR3 here is CASSLVVSRYDGYTF. The CDR3 DNA is TGTGCCAGCAGCTTGGTAGTCTCCAGGTACGATGGCTACACCTTC. This sequence joins TRBV5-5 and TRBJ1-2, with D uncertain. Germline values: CDR1 SGHKS, CDR2 YYEKEE (reference sequence). Between the trimmed V and J ends, which lost 0 bases and 6 bases, there was a span of 15 bases. The CDR3 has 15 amino acids.

Here the CDR3 DNA reads TGCGCCAGCAGCTTGGCACCTCAAACACAGGTTAACTATGGCTACACCTTC. This gives the protein CASSLAPQTQVNYGYTF. The chain carries TRBV5-1 and TRBJ1-2, with D maybe TRBD1 (5 bases). The CDR3 covers 17 residues. The germline V gene has CDR1 SGHRS and CDR2 YFSETQ. The V and J ends lost 0 bases and 1 base respectively, with 16 bases between them.

V usage is TRBV19 and J usage is TRBJ2-2; 11 nucleotides match TRBD1. Trimming at V came to 10 bases and at J to 6 bases, leaving 7 bases not matched to a gene. CDR3 length: 14 amino acids. From germline, CDR1 is LNHDA and CDR2 SQIVND (reference sequence). Here the CDR3 DNA reads TGTGCCACAAACCGGGACAGGGGGGCCGGGGAGCTGTTTTTT. Translating it yields CATNRDRGAGELFF.

The rearrangement links TRBV4-1 to TRBJ1-1; perhaps TRBD1 as D (5 bases). The CDR3 extends over 16 amino acids. Germline loops: CDR1 MGHRA, CDR2 YSYEKL. Trimming shortened V by 1 base and J by 1 base, and 13 bases separated the two germline ends. The CDR3 region is CASSQVGGDGNTEAFF. The CDR3 DNA sequence: TGCGCCAGCAGCCAAGTCGGGGGGGACGGGAACACTGAAGCTTTCTTT.

The chain carries TRBV15 and TRBJ2-2; a weak D match, TRBD2 (6 bases). Trimming removed 4 bases at V and 5 bases at J, with 14 bases between. The CDR3 runs to 15 residues. Germline V gives CDR1 LNHNV, CDR2 YYDKDF (reference sequence). CDR3 in DNA: TGTGCCACCAGCACAGAGCGTGGGGGGACCGGGGAGCTGTTTTTT. It translates to CATSTERGGTGELFF.

The gene calls are TRBV4-2 and TRBJ2-2; maybe TRBD2 (6 bases). V dropped 4 bases and J dropped 5 bases, with 17 bases sitting between them. From germline, CDR1 is LGHNA and CDR2 YNFKEQ. The CDR3 is 16 amino acids. Written as DNA, the CDR3 is TGTGCCAGCAGCCCCTTTGGGGGGTCGGGGACCGGGGAGCTGTTTTTT. Its translation is CASSPFGGSGTGELFF.

The chain carries TRBV19 and TRBJ1-1; 10 positions match TRBD1. The CDR3 loop spans 15 amino acids. The V segment lost 1 base and the J segment 6 bases; nucleotides outside the gene matches: 5. CDR1 and CDR2 from the germline V gene are LNHDA and SQIVND (reference sequence). CDR3 DNA: TGTGCCAGTAGTATAGTAGTGGACAGGGGGGCTGAAGCTTTCTTT. Its protein is CASSIVVDRGAEAFF.

This chain uses TRBV11-2 with TRBJ1-1; the D gene is possibly TRBD1 (6 bases). With 7 bases removed from V and 2 bases from J, the gap between germline ends came to 14 bases. The CDR3 consists of 14 residues. CDR1 and CDR2 from the germline V gene are SGHAT and FQNNGV. CDR3 nucleotide sequence: TGTGCCAGCATCGACTCGGACAGAAACACTGAAGCTTTCTTT. Residues: CASIDSDRNTEAFF.

The chain links TRBV12-5 to TRBJ2-1; 9 bases fit TRBD2. Germline V CDR1 and CDR2: LGHNT, FRNRAP. CDR3 length: 16 residues. V was pared by 5 bases and J by 5 bases, with 10 bases of the junction left unmatched. CDR3 loop: CASGPPSRLADNEQFF. CDR3 DNA: TGTGCTAGTGGTCCCCCTTCAAGACTAGCGGACAATGAGCAGTTCTTC.

In this sample, this clone turned up a few times. Other nucleotide sequences in the sample specify the same CDR3. The gene calls are TRBV18 and TRBJ1-1; perhaps TRBD1 as D (5 bases). Trimming took off 4 bases at V and 5 bases at J, with 8 bases between the two ends. The germline CDR1 and CDR2 sequences are KGHSH and LQKENI. The CDR3 covers 12 residues. CDR3 sequence (DNA): TGTGCCAGCTCACGGGGGGGGACTGAAGCTTTCTTT. As protein: CASSRGGTEAFF. Full variable domain (outside the CDR3, taken from reference TRBV18 and TRBJ1-1): NAGVMQNPRHLVRRRGQEARLRCSPMKGHSHVYWYRQLPEEGLKFMVYLQKENIIDESGMPKERFSAEFPKEGPSILRIQQVVRGDSAAYFCASSRGGTEAFFGQGTRLTVV.

This clone is a singleton in its sample. The V gene is TRBV9, the J gene TRBJ2-7, with D tentatively TRBD1 (6 bases). The CDR3 is 14 amino acids. Germline V lookup: CDR1 SGDLS, CDR2 YYNGEE. Trimming shortened V by 4 bases and J by 5 bases, and 16 bases separated the two germline ends. The CDR3 loop reads CASSTDRVTDEQYF. The CDR3 DNA reads TGTGCCAGCAGCACGGACAGAGTGACCGACGAGCAGTACTTC.

The V and J genes are TRBV2 and TRBJ1-5; maybe TRBD1 (5 bases). V was cut by 1 base and J by 9 bases, with 19 bases left in between. Germline values: CDR1 SNHLY, CDR2 FYNNEI. There are 16 residues in the CDR3. The CDR3 loop is CASSEGSSGGIRPQHF. The CDR3 nucleotides read TGTGCCAGCAGTGAAGGCTCTTCGGGGGGAATTCGGCCCCAGCATTTT. Full variable domain (missing parts from reference TRBV2 and TRBJ1-5): EPEVTQTPSHQVTQMGQEVILRCVPISNHLYFYWYRQILGQKVEFLVSFYNNEISEKSEIFDDQFSVERPDGSNFTLKIRSTKLEDSAMYFCASSEGSSGGIRPQHFGDGTRLSIL.

The gene calls are TRBV6-5 and TRBJ1-2; D unresolved. V was clipped by 5 bases and J by 8 bases, with 21 bases between them. The CDR3 sequence is 15 residues long. CDR1 MNHEY and CDR2 SVGAGI come from the germline V gene. The CDR3 bases are TGTGCCAGCAGTCCAACCCCGGAAGGGCGGGCAGGCTACACCTTC. Its translation is CASSPTPEGRAGYTF.

The chain recombines TRBV6-1 with TRBJ2-3; D possibly corresponds to TRBD1 (5 bases). Germline CDR1 and CDR2: MNHNS and SASEGT. Trimming pared 3 bases from V and 2 bases from J, leaving 9 bases between. This CDR3 spans 14 amino acids. The CDR3 is CASSDRAYTDTQYF. CDR3 sequence (DNA): TGTGCCAGCAGTGACAGGGCCTACACAGATACGCAGTATTTT.

The V and J genes are TRBV5-1 and TRBJ2-5; TRBD1 aligns across 7 bases. This CDR3 is 15 amino acids long. Looked up from germline, CDR1 is SGHRS and CDR2 is YFSETQ. V was clipped by 4 bases and J by 2 bases; unmatched bases: 8. The CDR3 protein is CASSPETGRQETQYF. CDR3 sequence (DNA): TGCGCCAGCAGCCCCGAGACAGGGCGACAAGAGACCCAGTACTTC.

V usage is TRBV4-1 and J usage is TRBJ2-1; 7 bases fit TRBD2. Unmatched junction bases numbered 5, after V lost 0 bases and J lost 0 bases. From germline, CDR1 is MGHRA and CDR2 YSYEKL. The CDR3 length is 17 residues. This CDR3 reads CASSQDLAGLSYNEQFF. The CDR3 nucleotides read TGCGCCAGCAGCCAAGATTTAGCGGGCCTCTCCTACAATGAGCAGTTCTTC.

This clone was counted between two and nine times. This chain uses TRBV19 with TRBJ1-5; 8 bases fit TRBD1. CDR1 and CDR2 (germline): LNHDA, SQIVND (reference sequence). The J segment lost 4 bases and the V segment lost 5 bases, leaving 7 bases of the junction unmatched. The CDR3 spans 15 residues. CDR3 in DNA: TGTGCCAGTAGTGTAAAACGACAGGGGAATCAGCCCCAGCATTTT. Translated: CASSVKRQGNQPQHF.

This clone has more than one count but fewer than ten. The rearrangement links TRBV29-1 to TRBJ2-5; 7 bases line up with TRBD1. Germline V gene lookup returns CDR1 SQVTM and CDR2 ANQGSEA. The ends lost 1 base at V and 7 bases at J; junction bases unmatched: 9. This CDR3 is 14 amino acids long. CDR3 nucleotide sequence: TGCAGCGTTGAAGGAGGGGGCCAACCGGGGACCCAGTACTTC. Translating gives CSVEGGGQPGTQYF.

In regard to this clone: One junction end does not reproduce the germline sequence, and a read error may be involved. The chain couples TRBV5-1 to TRBJ2-7; the D gene is possibly TRBD2 (5 bases). There are 13 residues in the CDR3. Germline V gene sequence: CDR1 SGHRS, CDR2 YFSETQ. The CDR3 region has the DNA TGCGCCAGCAGCACCGGCGGGCCTAACAGCAGGCACTTC. It translates to CASSTGGPNSRHF.

This clone was seen many times. The chain carries TRBV9 and TRBJ2-3; the match to TRBD2 covers 10 bases. The ends lost 1 base at V and 4 bases at J; junction bases unmatched: 9. Germline V gives CDR1 SGDLS, CDR2 YYNGEE. This CDR3 has 17 amino acids. The CDR3 DNA sequence: TGTGCCAGCAGCGTAACCCCTAGCGGGAGACGCGCAGATACGCAGTATTTT. This sequence encodes CASSVTPSGRRADTQYF.

The CDR3 here is CASSPSLGRGNQPQHF. For the CDR3, the DNA is TGTGCCAGCAGTCCCTCCCTGGGCAGGGGCAATCAGCCCCAGCATTTT. The rearrangement uses TRBV6-2 or TRBV6-3 and TRBJ1-5; D might be TRBD1 (5 bases). V lost 5 bases and J lost 2, with 16 bases in between. Germline lookup yields CDR1 MNHEY and CDR2 SVGEGT. The CDR3 has 16 residues.

V is TRBV6-2 or TRBV6-3 and J is TRBJ2-3, with 8 bases identical to TRBD1. The CDR3 length is 16 residues. After removal of 6 bases from V and 1 base from J, the junction contained 9 bases not matched to a gene. Germline CDR1 and CDR2: MNHEY and SVGEGT. This chain's CDR3 is CASSPQGVTGTDTQYF. Here the CDR3 DNA reads TGTGCCAGCAGCCCACAGGGGGTGACGGGCACAGATACGCAGTATTTT.

The rearrangement uses TRBV3-1 (or the pseudogene TRBV3-2) and TRBJ2-1, with 7 bases fitting TRBD2. J was trimmed by 0 bases and V by 4 bases; bases with no gene match: 6. The CDR3 totals 16 residues. Germline assignment: CDR1 LGHDT and CDR2 YNNKEL (reference sequence). The CDR3 sequence is CASSRRGTYSYNEQFF. The CDR3 DNA reads TGTGCCAGCAGCCGGCGGGGGACCTACTCCTACAATGAGCAGTTCTTC.

This chain uses TRBV30 with TRBJ2-1; TRBD2 agrees at 7 bases. Germline V gives CDR1 GTSNPN, CDR2 SVGIG (reference sequence). V shed 3 bases, J shed 9 bases, and the junction held 11 bases outside the gene matches. This CDR3 has 14 residues. DNA of the CDR3: TGTGCCTGGAGAACTGGACTAGTTGTCGGTGAGCAGTTCTTC. Its translation is CAWRTGLVVGEQFF.

The chain links TRBV6-5 to TRBJ2-7, with 10 bases matching TRBD2. J gave up 6 bases and V 0 bases, and 5 bases lay outside the gene matches. The germline gives CDR1 MNHEY, CDR2 SVGAGI. The length of the CDR3 is 15 residues. The chain's CDR3 is CASSYSSLAGAEQYF. The CDR3 region has the DNA TGTGCCAGCAGTTACTCTAGTCTAGCGGGAGCCGAGCAGTACTTC.

V is TRBV5-4 and J is TRBJ1-3; the match to TRBD1 covers 7 bases. Germline CDR1 and CDR2: SGHNT and YYREEE (reference sequence). Trimming took 4 bases from V and 0 from J; bases not matched to a gene: 7. The CDR3 consists of 16 residues. In DNA, the CDR3 is TGTGCCAGCAGCCCCGGGACAGCGAGCTCTGGAAACACCATATATTTT. Translating it yields CASSPGTASSGNTIYF.

This chain links TRBV20-1 with TRBJ2-1, with D maybe TRBD2 (6 bases). V was shortened by 3 bases and J by 8 bases, with 14 bases between the two germline ends. The CDR3 totals 13 residues. Germline CDR1 and CDR2: DFQATT and SNEGSKA (reference sequence). CDR3 in DNA: TGCAGTGCTAGTGGAGGGAGGAGCTATGAGCAGTTCTTC. This sequence encodes CSASGGRSYEQFF.

The chain employs TRBV11-2 and TRBJ1-4; D unclear. The CDR3 runs 12 residues. Per germline, CDR1 SGHAT and CDR2 FQNNGV. Trimming pared 0 bases from V and 12 bases from J, leaving 8 bases between. The CDR3 loop is CASSLDTTELFF. CDR3 DNA: TGTGCCAGCAGCTTAGATACAACAGAACTGTTTTTT.

The chain carries TRBV21-1 and TRBJ1-3; the D call of TRBD1 is as the table states it, not checked on the DNA. TRBV21-1 represents a pseudogene. This CDR3 spans 14 amino acids. The CDR3 DNA is TGTGCCAGCAGCAAAGGGGGGCCCGGAAACACCATATATTTT. This codes for CASSKGGPGNTIYF.

The chain employs TRBV10-3 and TRBJ1-1; the D is unclear. The germline V gene has CDR1 ENHRY and CDR2 SYGVKD. V was trimmed by 4 bases and J by 4 bases, leaving 10 bases between them. This CDR3 region has 13 residues. In DNA form, the CDR3 reads TGTGCCATCAGTGGGCGAGGGAGCACTGAAGCTTTCTTT. Its translation is CAISGRGSTEAFF.